Listed below are T cell receptor beta chains from one sample, sequenced in a study of T cells in localized non-small cell lung cancer. The protocol was immunoSEQ multiplex PCR, while the TCRdb copy is restricted to in-frame clones and leaves out a portion. The sample has approximately 52,000 clones, approximately 77% seen once. The source material was peripheral blood, sampled before any cancer treatment. All receptors come from a man aged 35 to 69 with stage I squamous cell lung carcinoma. Each CDR3 is given with its conserved first and last residue. Each record gives: D gene, V gene, J gene, clone size, CDR3 protein, CDR3 DNA. D genes are given only for firm matches. Clone size is not always given. Where it is, it says once, few, many or a class for expanded clones.

>TRBD2|TRBV5-6|TRBJ2-7|few
CASSLVMGGEQYF
TGTGCCAGCAGCTTAGTGATGGGAGGGGAGCAGTACTTC
>-|TRBV28|TRBJ1-1|-
CASSLQGRTEAFF
TGTGCCAGCAGTTTACAGGGCAGGACTGAAGCTTTCTTT
>-|TRBV5-1|TRBJ1-1|-
CASSRLGHTEAFF
TGCGCCAGCAGCAGGTTGGGTCACACTGAAGCTTTCTTT
>-|TRBV11-2|TRBJ1-1|few
CASSWARETEAFF
TGTGCCAGCAGCTGGGCCAGGGAAACTGAAGCTTTCTTT
>-|TRBV6-1|TRBJ1-3|few
CASIGYANTIYF
TGTGCCAGCATCGGCTACGCAAACACCATATATTTT
>-|TRBV6-5|TRBJ1-2|-
CASSYTDDSGNYGYTF
TGTGCCAGCAGTTACACAGACGATTCTGGGAACTATGGCTACACCTTC
>-|TRBV6-4|TRBJ2-1|medium-sized
CASSPGTGGNEQFF
TGTGCCAGCAGTCCCGGGACTGGGGGCAATGAGCAGTTCTTC
>TRBD2|TRBV19|TRBJ2-3|-
CASSNRGLGPTDTQYF
TGTGCCAGTAGTAACCGGGGACTAGGACCCACAGATACGCAGTATTTT
>TRBD2|TRBV10-3|TRBJ2-5|-
CAISGGLRGELVETQYF
TGTGCCATCAGTGGGGGGCTGCGGGGGGAACTGGTCGAGACCCAGTACTTC
>TRBD1|TRBV4-3|TRBJ1-3|-
CASSQDKGANTIYF
TGCGCCAGCAGCCAAGACAAGGGGGCGAACACCATATATTTT
>-|TRBV5-8|TRBJ1-1|-
CASSWWAEAFF
TGTGCCAGCAGCTGGTGGGCTGAAGCTTTCTTT
>TRBD1|TRBV11-1|TRBJ2-1|-
CASSLDPGTGLGNEQFF
TGTGCCAGCAGCTTAGATCCCGGGACAGGGTTGGGCAATGAGCAGTTCTTC
>TRBD1|TRBV6-5|TRBJ1-1|-
CASSYSRTGSPTEAFF
TGTGCCAGCAGTTACTCACGGACAGGCAGCCCCACTGAAGCTTTCTTT
>TRBD2|TRBV30|TRBJ2-1|-
CALTSGGAREQFF
TGTGCCTTAACTAGCGGGGGGGCCCGGGAGCAGTTCTTC
>TRBD1|TRBV18|TRBJ1-3|-
CASSFDREADTIYF
TGTGCCAGCTCATTTGACAGGGAAGCGGACACCATATATTTT
>-|TRBV7-8|TRBJ2-5|once
CASSLNGYQETQYF
TGTGCCAGCAGCTTGAATGGGTACCAAGAGACCCAGTACTTC
>-|TRBV5-1|TRBJ1-4|-
CASSLEGGIDEKLFF
TGCGCCAGCAGCTTGGAAGGGGGGATTGATGAAAAACTGTTTTTT
>TRBD1|TRBV5-1|TRBJ1-4|-
CASSRGGQGEKLFF
TGCGCCAGCAGTCGTGGGGGACAGGGCGAAAAACTGTTTTTT
>-|TRBV15|TRBJ2-5|-
CATGVHGETQYF
TGTGCCACCGGGGTCCACGGGGAGACCCAGTACTTC
>-|TRBV2|TRBJ1-2|few
CASSGTVANYGYTF
TGTGCCAGCAGTGGGACAGTCGCTAACTATGGCTACACCTTC
>-|TRBV7-9|TRBJ2-6|-
CASSLVPTGANVLTF
TGTGCCAGCAGCTTAGTACCGACTGGGGCCAACGTCCTGACTTTC
>-|TRBV7-6|TRBJ1-1|-
CASRLDHGNTEAFF
TGTGCCAGCAGGCTCGACCATGGTAACACTGAAGCTTTCTTT
>TRBD2|TRBV6-6|TRBJ2-1|few
CASSYGGGPNEQFF
TGTGCCAGCAGTTACGGCGGGGGGCCCAATGAGCAGTTCTTC
>-|TRBV28|TRBJ1-2|-
CASSPAPHGYTF
TGTGCCAGCAGTCCGGCTCCTCATGGCTACACCTTC
>TRBD2|TRBV5-8|TRBJ2-4|-
CASSRRLAGEQNIQYF
TGTGCCAGCAGCAGAAGGCTAGCGGGGGAGCAAAACATTCAGTACTTC
>TRBD1|TRBV5-6|TRBJ1-2|-
CASSLQQGNGYTF
TGTGCCAGCAGCTTGCAACAGGGGAACGGCTACACCTTC
>-|TRBV6-6|TRBJ2-1|-
CASRKEQGYNEQFF
TGTGCCAGCAGGAAAGAACAGGGTTACAATGAGCAGTTCTTC
>-|TRBV5-6|TRBJ2-1|-
CASSATGSSYNEQFF
TGTGCCAGCAGCGCCACAGGGAGCTCCTACAATGAGCAGTTCTTC
>-|TRBV2|TRBJ2-7|few
CASRDTEQYF
TGTGCCAGCAGGGACACCGAGCAGTACTTC